Presented here are 24 T cell receptor beta chains from one specimen sequenced in a study of T-cell reconstitution after alpha-beta-depleted transplantation in children. Unique molecular identifiers were incorporated during preparation of the TCRbeta library. MiXCR, applied by TCRdb to the PCR reads, yields one record per CDR3 protein. The profile covers 580,000 or so distinct CDR3 sequences, with roughly 24% appearing a single time and 13% to 15% taken by the ten largest. This specimen consisted of PBMCs, mostly from graft donor cells, obtained 360 days after TCRalphabeta/CD19-depleted stem cell transplant. The receptors were gathered from a boy under two years old who had a stem cell transplant for acute myeloid leukemia, so the T cells may come from the graft donor.

The chain carries TRBV20-1 and TRBJ2-3; D unclear. There are 16 residues in the CDR3. Germline V lookup: CDR1 DFQATT, CDR2 SNEGSKA (reference sequence). V was cut by 3 bases and J by 2 bases, with 18 bases left in between. The CDR3 nucleotides read TGCAGTGCTAGTGGGGTTGGGCGCTACCTCACAGATACGCAGTATTTT. Translated: CSASGVGRYLTDTQYF.

This clonotype has only a few counts. V and J are TRBV7-2 and TRBJ2-7, with D possibly being TRBD1 (6 bases). The CDR3 spans 14 residues. Per the germline V gene, CDR1 is SGHTA and CDR2 is FQGNSA. The germline V and J ends were trimmed by 5 bases and 3 bases, with 14 bases remaining between them. Written as DNA, the CDR3 is TGTGCCAGCAGCCTACAGGGCCCAAACTACGAGCAGTACGTC. Encoded protein: CASSLQGPNYEQYV.

This clonotype showed up many times. The rearrangement uses TRBV20-1 and TRBJ2-5, with D possibly matching TRBD2 (5 bases). CDR1 and CDR2 (germline): DFQATT, SNEGSKA (reference sequence). The CDR3 is made up of 12 amino acids. Trimming took off 3 bases at V and 5 bases at J, with 10 bases between the two ends. CDR3 in amino acids: CSARRGPETQYF. The CDR3 DNA follows: TGCAGTGCTAGGCGAGGGCCGGAGACCCAGTACTTC.

The genes are TRBV27 and TRBJ2-3, with D possibly matching TRBD2 (5 bases). This CDR3 has 14 residues. Trimming pared 10 bases from V and 0 bases from J, leaving 14 bases between. Germline V CDR1 and CDR2: MNHEY, SMNVEV (reference sequence). The CDR3 DNA reads as TGTGCCACCAAAAACTCGGGGAGCACAGATACGCAGTATTTT. Protein product: CATKNSGSTDTQYF.

This clonotype was counted many times. The gene calls are TRBV7-2 and TRBJ1-5, with TRBD1 matching over 8 bases. The germline V gene has CDR1 SGHTA and CDR2 FQGNSA. With 4 bases clipped from V and 3 bases from J, the junction kept 8 bases outside the gene matches. The CDR3 totals 16 residues. CDR3 coding DNA: TGTGCCAGCAGCTCACCGGGACAGGCCTACAATCAGCCCCAGCATTTT. Translating gives CASSSPGQAYNQPQHF.

The CDR3 loop reads CAISESRQALYYNEQFF. In DNA form, the CDR3 reads TGTGCCATCAGTGAGTCTCGACAGGCCCTATACTACAATGAGCAGTTCTTC. This chain links TRBV10-3 with TRBJ2-1; D is perhaps TRBD1 (6 bases). The CDR3 length is 17 residues. V was pared by 0 bases and J by 3 bases, with 15 bases between. The germline gives CDR1 ENHRY, CDR2 SYGVKD.

This clonotype was recorded many times. The V gene is TRBV20-1, the J gene TRBJ2-3, with 10 bases identical to TRBD2. Per germline, CDR1 DFQATT and CDR2 SNEGSKA (reference sequence). CDR3 length: 16 amino acids. The J segment lost 2 bases and the V segment lost 0 bases, leaving 5 bases of the junction unmatched. CDR3 sequence (DNA): TGCAGTGCTAGAGACCCAGCGGGGGGGAACACAGATACGCAGTATTTT. It yields the protein CSARDPAGGNTDTQYF.

This clonotype has more than one count but fewer than ten. The chain carries TRBV29-1 and TRBJ1-1, with a tentative D call TRBD1 (5 bases). Per the germline V gene, CDR1 is SQVTM and CDR2 is ANQGSEA. V was trimmed by 6 bases and J by 6 bases, leaving 23 bases between them. This CDR3 is built from 15 residues. DNA for the CDR3: TGCAGCGTCAAGGTCTTCGGCCGGGGCGGTCCTGAAGCTTTCTTT. Its protein is CSVKVFGRGGPEAFF.

This chain uses TRBV4-3 with TRBJ1-4, with TRBD1 as a possible D gene (6 bases). Germline CDR1 LGHNA, CDR2 YSLEER. The V gene lost 4 bases and the J gene lost 3 bases, with 12 bases spanning the gap. The CDR3 is made up of 15 amino acids. CDR3 protein: CASSREGGANEKLFF. CDR3 nucleotide sequence: TGCGCCAGCAGCCGGGAGGGGGGAGCTAATGAAAAACTGTTTTTT.

This clonotype was seen ten or more times. The chain links TRBV7-2 to TRBJ2-4; the D call may be TRBD1 or TRBD2 (6 bases each). CDR3 size: 16 residues. Germline V CDR1 and CDR2: SGHTA, FQGNSA. V was shortened by 5 bases and J by 0 bases, with 14 bases between the two germline ends. CDR3 amino acids: CASSQEGGLAKNIQYF. CDR3 bases: TGTGCCAGCAGCCAAGAAGGGGGGCTAGCCAAAAACATTCAGTACTTC. Full variable domain (missing parts from reference TRBV7-2 and TRBJ2-4): GAGVSQSPSNKVTEKGKDVELRCDPISGHTALYWYRQSLGQGLEFLIYFQGNSAPDKSGLPSDRFSAERTGGSVSTLTIQRTQQEDSAVYLCASSQEGGLAKNIQYFGAGTRLSVL.

This clonotype was counted a few times. This chain links TRBV12-3 or TRBV12-4 with TRBJ2-7, with D maybe TRBD2 (5 bases). V lost 2 bases and J lost 6, with 11 bases in between. The CDR3 is 13 residues long. The CDR3: CASSLSSGSEQYV. In DNA, the CDR3 is TGTGCCAGCAGTTTATCATCGGGGAGCGAGCAGTACGTC.

The chain is built from TRBV5-1 and TRBJ2-3; the match to TRBD2 covers 11 bases. The ends lost 7 bases at V and 0 bases at J; junction bases unmatched: 13. CDR1 is SGHRS, CDR2 YFSETQ, per germline. The CDR3 has 18 amino acids. The CDR3 reads CASPTSPGTSGSTDTQYF. The CDR3 DNA is TGCGCCAGCCCTACTTCTCCCGGGACTAGCGGTAGCACAGATACGCAGTATTTT.

V usage is TRBV20-1 and J usage is TRBJ2-4; no definite D call. Germline V CDR1 and CDR2: DFQATT, SNEGSKA (reference sequence). The CDR3 sequence is 10 residues long. Trimming removed 0 bases from V and 14 bases from J, with 8 bases in between. CDR3 amino acids: CSARDPVEYF. Here the CDR3 DNA reads TGCAGTGCTAGAGACCCTGTAGAGTACTTC.

This clonotype was observed many times. The V call is TRBV6-5, the J call TRBJ1-5, with 7 bases identical to TRBD1. This CDR3 has 13 residues. The junction had 5 bases not matched to a gene; V was cut back by 6 bases and J by 6 bases. CDR1 and CDR2 from the germline V gene are MNHEY and SVGAGI. The CDR3 region is CASSLGQLQPQHF. CDR3 nucleotide sequence: TGTGCCAGCAGCCTGGGACAGCTTCAGCCCCAGCATTTT.

This clonotype was counted between two and nine times. V is TRBV5-1 and J is TRBJ2-7; possibly TRBD2 for D (5 bases). The germline V gene has CDR1 SGHRS and CDR2 YFSETQ. The CDR3 length is 15 residues. Trimming removed 5 bases from V and 5 bases from J, with 20 bases in between. In nucleotides, the CDR3 is TGCGCCAGCAGGGGAGTTTATCCCGTCCGGCACGAGCAGTACGTC. It codes for CASRGVYPVRHEQYV.

This clonotype has a count of ten or more. The gene calls are TRBV12-3 or TRBV12-4 and TRBJ1-1; D is perhaps TRBD1 (6 bases). The CDR3 covers 16 residues. V was shortened by 2 bases and J by 5 bases, with 18 bases between the two germline ends. CDR3 sequence reads: CASSLLKGVRWTEAFF. Written as DNA, the CDR3 is TGTGCCAGCAGTTTACTAAAGGGGGTACGGTGGACTGAAGCTTTCTTT.

This clonotype was seen at least ten times. The chain links TRBV7-2 to TRBJ2-1; 9 positions match TRBD2. Germline trimming cut 1 base from V and 2 bases from J; bases unmatched to any gene: 6. The germline V gene has CDR1 SGHTA and CDR2 FQGNSA. This CDR3 is 17 amino acids long. CDR3 coding DNA: TGTGCCAGCAGCTTAGTTGGTGCGGGGGGGCCCTACAATGAGCAGTTCTTC. Its protein product is CASSLVGAGGPYNEQFF.

In its sample, this clonotype was seen many times. V gene TRBV29-1 combines with J gene TRBJ2-1; maybe TRBD1 (5 bases). V was shortened by 4 bases and J by 3 bases, with 10 bases between the two germline ends. The length of the CDR3 is 13 residues. The germline V gene encodes CDR1 SQVTM and CDR2 ANQGSEA. The CDR3, as DNA: TGCAGCGTTGGGCAGGGTAACTACAATGAGCAGTTCTTC. Protein: CSVGQGNYNEQFF.

The J gene is TRBJ2-7, the V gene TRBV6-1; D remains ambiguous. CDR1 MNHNS and CDR2 SASEGT come from the germline V gene. Deletions cut 4 bases from V and 1 base from J, with 8 bases between. This CDR3 is 13 amino acids long. CDR3 DNA: TGTGCCAGCAGTGGAACGGCTTCCTACGAGCAGTACTTC. Translating gives CASSGTASYEQYF.

This clonotype showed up just a few times. V usage is TRBV20-1 and J usage is TRBJ1-2; a weak D match, TRBD1 (6 bases). The CDR3 is 13 residues long. Germline CDR1 is DFQATT and CDR2 is SNEGSKA (reference sequence). V shed 2 bases and J shed 2 bases, with 9 bases lying between them. The CDR3 loop reads CSARFGTNYGYTF. The CDR3 coding sequence is TGCAGTGCTAGATTCGGGACAAACTATGGCTACACCTTC.

This clonotype was found many times. The rearrangement links TRBV29-1 to TRBJ1-4; tentative D call: TRBD1 (6 bases). Trimming shortened V by 1 base and J by 7 bases, and 13 bases separated the two germline ends. The CDR3 spans 14 residues. Germline values: CDR1 SQVTM, CDR2 ANQGSEA. The CDR3 nucleotides read TGCAGCGTTGAAGCGGCAGGGGTTAGTGAAAAACTGTTTTTT. Translating it yields CSVEAAGVSEKLFF.

J is TRBJ2-1 and V is TRBV27; 9 bases agree with TRBD2. V was pared by 4 bases and J by 8 bases, with 12 bases of the junction left unmatched. Per germline, CDR1 MNHEY and CDR2 SMNVEV (reference sequence). The CDR3 consists of 16 residues. The CDR3 spells CASSSPRGTSRDEQFF. CDR3 DNA: TGTGCCAGCAGTTCCCCCCGGGGGACTAGCAGGGATGAGCAGTTCTTC.

The sample holds a few counts of this clonotype. The chain is built from TRBV15 and TRBJ2-2; D remains ambiguous. The V gene's germline CDR1 is LNHNV and CDR2 YYDKDF (reference sequence). This CDR3 is 13 amino acids long. Trimming shortened V by 3 bases and J by 4 bases, and 6 bases separated the two germline ends. This CDR3 is CATSRRPTGELFF. The CDR3 nucleotides read TGTGCCACCAGCAGGAGGCCCACCGGGGAGCTGTTTTTT.

This clonotype showed up just a few times. J is TRBJ2-5 and V is TRBV9; 15 nucleotides agree with TRBD2. The length of the CDR3 is 17 residues. CDR1 and CDR2 (germline): SGDLS, YYNGEE. Germline trimming cut 3 bases from V and 5 bases from J; bases unmatched to any gene: 8. In nucleotides, the CDR3 is TGTGCCAGCAGCGCAGGGACTAGCGGGGGGCCCATGGAGACCCAGTACTTC. Translating it yields CASSAGTSGGPMETQYF.